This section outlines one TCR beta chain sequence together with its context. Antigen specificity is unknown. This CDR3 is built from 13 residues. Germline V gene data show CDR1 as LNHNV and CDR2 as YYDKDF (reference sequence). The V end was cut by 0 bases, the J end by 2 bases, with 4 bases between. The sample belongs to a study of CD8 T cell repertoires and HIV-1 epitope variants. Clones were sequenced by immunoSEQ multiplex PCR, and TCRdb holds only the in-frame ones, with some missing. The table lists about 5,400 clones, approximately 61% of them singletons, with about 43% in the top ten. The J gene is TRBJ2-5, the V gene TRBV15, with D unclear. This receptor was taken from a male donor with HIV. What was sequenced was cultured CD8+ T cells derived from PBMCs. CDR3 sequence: CATSRDRQETQYF. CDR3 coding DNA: TGTGCCACCAGCAGAGACAGGCAAGAGACCCAGTACTTC.